The next 16 T cell receptor beta chains were all read from a single sample in a study of cytomegalovirus exposure and HLA in healthy donors. Primers for the PCR totalled 60 Vbeta and 13 Jbeta. Assay: immunoSEQ multiplex PCR; the TCRdb copy retains only in-frame clones and omits some. The table has about 160,000 clones, 80% seen once; the top ten hold roughly 9.3%. Sequenced material: PBMCs. The receptors derive from a man between 18 and 29 years old in good health and CMV-seropositive.

The chain uses TRBV5-1 and TRBJ2-3, with 8 nucleotides matching TRBD2. Per the germline V gene, CDR1 is SGHRS and CDR2 is YFSETQ. Trimming removed 2 bases from V and 3 bases from J; junction bases left unmatched: 17. The CDR3 extends over 19 amino acids. CDR3 region: CASSLPGLVGGPFTDTQYF. The CDR3 bases are TGCGCCAGCAGCTTACCGGGACTAGTGGGGGGGCCGTTTACAGATACGCAGTATTTT.

The chain carries TRBV14 and TRBJ1-2; D might be TRBD1 (6 bases). Germline values: CDR1 SGHDN, CDR2 FVKESK. This CDR3 region has 14 residues. The ends were cut back, 2 bases at V and 8 bases at J, with 15 bases in the middle. The CDR3 coding sequence is TGTGCCAGCAGCCAAACAGGGACGGTGGACGGCTACACCTTC. It yields the protein CASSQTGTVDGYTF.

The rearrangement joins TRBV6-1 to TRBJ2-2; D gene uncertain. V lost 4 bases, J lost 4 bases, and 7 bases lay in between. CDR1 and CDR2 from the germline V gene are MNHNS and SASEGT. The CDR3 extends over 13 amino acids. CDR3 loop: CASSGQSTGELFF. The CDR3, as DNA: TGTGCCAGCAGTGGCCAGTCCACCGGGGAGCTGTTTTTT.

This clone came up a few times. The chain is built from TRBV5-1 and TRBJ1-1; the D gene is possibly TRBD1 (6 bases). Germline lookup yields CDR1 SGHRS and CDR2 YFSETQ. V was shortened by 0 bases and J by 1 base, with 13 bases between the two germline ends. The CDR3 loop spans 16 amino acids. The chain's CDR3 is CASSLVTGRENTEAFF. Here the CDR3 DNA reads TGCGCCAGCAGCTTGGTTACAGGGAGGGAGAACACTGAAGCTTTCTTT.

This chain joins TRBV2 and TRBJ2-1; perhaps TRBD1 as D (6 bases). Germline CDR1 is SNHLY and CDR2 is FYNNEI. The CDR3 has 13 amino acids. The V and J ends lost 10 bases and 15 bases respectively, with 25 bases between them. CDR3 sequence reads: CATEIARQAGPFF. In DNA, the CDR3 is TGTGCCACAGAAATAGCCCGACAGGCCGGTCCGTTCTTC.

CDR3 sequence reads: CASSFNRAGTGELFF. The DNA of the CDR3 is TGTGCCAGCAGTTTCAACAGGGCCGGCACCGGGGAGCTGTTTTTT. The genes are TRBV7-6 and TRBJ2-2, with D perhaps TRBD1 (6 bases). Trimming stripped 6 bases from V and 4 bases from J, with 15 bases between. CDR1 is SGHVS and CDR2 is FNYEAQ in the germline V gene. This CDR3 region has 15 residues.

About this clone itself: Other DNA sequences from this sample encode an identical CDR3 as well. The rearrangement joins TRBV29-1 to TRBJ2-3; 7 bases agree with TRBD2. V lost 4 bases to trimming and J lost 0 bases; unmatched junction nucleotides: 1. CDR1 is SQVTM and CDR2 is ANQGSEA in the germline V gene. CDR3 size: 13 residues. This CDR3 is CSVAGGSTDTQYF. As DNA, the CDR3 is TGCAGCGTTGCGGGGGGTAGCACAGATACGCAGTATTTT.

The chain carries TRBV5-6 and TRBJ2-1; 10 bases agree with TRBD2. Germline assignment: CDR1 SGHDT and CDR2 YYEEEE. The CDR3 runs 16 residues. The V gene end was trimmed by 4 bases and the J gene end by 3 bases; junction bases not matched to a gene: 7. CDR3 coding DNA: TGTGCCAGCAGCCTGGGCGGACTAGCGGTCTACAATGAGCAGTTCTTC. Translation gives CASSLGGLAVYNEQFF.

The count of this clone is one. The chain links TRBV19 to TRBJ1-5; D unclear. V lost 7 bases, J lost 0 bases, and 13 bases lay in between. This CDR3 spans 15 amino acids. Germline V gene sequence: CDR1 LNHDA, CDR2 SQIVND (reference sequence). The CDR3 region is CASTTTDYSNQPQHF. CDR3 DNA sequence: TGTGCCAGTACCACTACGGATTATAGCAATCAGCCCCAGCATTTT.

The chain combines TRBV6-1 with TRBJ1-1; D is unresolved. The CDR3 is made up of 10 amino acids. The germline V gene has CDR1 MNHNS and CDR2 SASEGT. The V and J ends lost 7 bases and 10 bases respectively, with 10 bases between them. The CDR3 is CASTREGAFF. DNA for the CDR3: TGTGCCAGCACCCGGGAGGGAGCTTTCTTT.

In this sample, this clone turned up once. V gene TRBV11-2 combines with J gene TRBJ2-1, with 7 positions matching TRBD1. Germline lookup yields CDR1 SGHAT and CDR2 FQNNGV. V was pared by 3 bases and J by 6 bases, with 2 bases of the junction left unmatched. The CDR3 length is 13 residues. Written as DNA, the CDR3 is TGTGCCAGCAGCTTCGCAGGGGGCAATGAGCAGTTCTTC. Translated: CASSFAGGNEQFF.

The V and J genes are TRBV29-1 and TRBJ1-1, with D unresolved. The CDR3 length is 10 residues. The germline V gene has CDR1 SQVTM and CDR2 ANQGSEA. V lost 6 bases and J 7 bases, leaving 9 bases between the germline ends. The CDR3 spells CSVRHREAFF. Here the CDR3 DNA reads TGCAGCGTCCGACACCGTGAAGCTTTCTTT.

The rearrangement uses TRBV5-6 and TRBJ1-2, with a possible D match to TRBD1 (6 bases). V gave up 0 bases and J gave up 8 bases, with 14 bases separating them. This CDR3 is built from 14 residues. Germline values: CDR1 SGHDT, CDR2 YYEEEE. The CDR3 bases are TGTGCCAGCAGCTTGGTACAGGGAAAAGACGGCTACACCTTC. Its protein is CASSLVQGKDGYTF.

This chain joins TRBV7-6 and TRBJ2-5; no definite D call. Trimming pared 5 bases from V and 0 bases from J, leaving 10 bases between. CDR3 size: 14 residues. Germline V lookup: CDR1 SGHVS, CDR2 FNYEAQ. CDR3 sequence (DNA): TGTGCCAGCAGCATAAACGGAGACCAAGAGACCCAGTACTTC. This gives the protein CASSINGDQETQYF.

This clone showed up just a few times. The chain couples TRBV6-5 to TRBJ2-5; D remains unclear. The V gene lost 5 bases and the J gene lost 5 bases, with 12 bases spanning the gap. The CDR3 spans 13 residues. The germline gives CDR1 MNHEY, CDR2 SVGAGI. This chain's CDR3 is CASSRVVEETQYF. In DNA, the CDR3 is TGTGCCAGCAGTCGGGTGGTGGAGGAGACCCAGTACTTC.

This clone was found a few times. The V gene is TRBV28, the J gene TRBJ1-2; 12 bases agree with TRBD1. There are 18 residues in the CDR3. CDR1 and CDR2 (germline): MDHEN, SYDVKM. Trimming cost V 6 bases and J 3 bases; bases outside gene matches: 14. CDR3: CASRPRTGTGGWHYGYTF. The CDR3 DNA reads as TGTGCCAGCAGGCCGCGTACCGGGACAGGGGGCTGGCACTATGGCTACACCTTC.